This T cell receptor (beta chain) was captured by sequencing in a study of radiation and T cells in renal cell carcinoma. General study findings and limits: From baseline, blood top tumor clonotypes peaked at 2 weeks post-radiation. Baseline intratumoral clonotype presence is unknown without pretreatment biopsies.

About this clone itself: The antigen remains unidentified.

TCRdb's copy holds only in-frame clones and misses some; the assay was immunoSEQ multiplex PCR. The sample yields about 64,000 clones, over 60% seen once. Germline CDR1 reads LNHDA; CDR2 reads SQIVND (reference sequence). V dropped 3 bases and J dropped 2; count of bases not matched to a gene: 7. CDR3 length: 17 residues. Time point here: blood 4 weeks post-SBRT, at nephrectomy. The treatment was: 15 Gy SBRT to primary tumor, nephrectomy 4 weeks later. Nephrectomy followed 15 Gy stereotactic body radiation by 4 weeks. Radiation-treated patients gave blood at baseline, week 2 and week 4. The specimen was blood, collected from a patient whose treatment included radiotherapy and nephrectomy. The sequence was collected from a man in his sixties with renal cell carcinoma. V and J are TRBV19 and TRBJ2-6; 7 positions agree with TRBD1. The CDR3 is CASSIGDRVAGANVLTF. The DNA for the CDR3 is TGTGCCAGTAGTATCGGAGACAGGGTGGCTGGGGCCAACGTCCTGACTTTC. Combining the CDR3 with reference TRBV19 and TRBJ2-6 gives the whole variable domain DGGITQSPKYLFRKEGQNVTLSCEQNLNHDAMYWYRQDPGQGLRLIYYSQIVNDFQKGDIAEGYSVSREKKESFPLTVTSAQKNPTAFYLCASSIGDRVAGANVLTFGAGSRLTVL.